This T cell receptor (beta chain) was sequenced in a study of cytomegalovirus exposure and HLA in healthy donors (dated by TCRdb to about 2017). Some background on the complete study: According to an earlier analysis of a few hundred of the donors, some 180 million T cells yielded 95 million to 140 million unique TCR beta sequences and about 300 Gb of sequence data. An early release covering 500 to 750 HLA-typed donors comprised approximately 300 gigabases of sequencing data and 85 million to 100 million unique TCR sequences. Of the approximately 400 genotyped donors, roughly 80% were placed in the genetic ancestry cluster associated with self-reported Caucasian donors. The aim of the study was to test whether cataloging public T cell receptors could identify signatures of past pathogen exposure. The T cell repertoires of around 730 subjects were profiled by immunosequencing and related to cytomegalovirus serostatus. Besides the first cohort of roughly 660 subjects, a separate validation cohort made up of around 120 different subjects was used. To predict cytomegalovirus infection status, the study brought together high-throughput TCR immunosequencing, statistical association of individual TCRs with disease status, and machine learning. To study patterns of TCR occurrence, a later analysis re-analyzed previously published TCR beta repertoires from 500 to 850 donors and added high-resolution HLA genotyping. The later analysis used no new phenotypic data to find candidate immune exposures, relying instead on TCR beta sequences and their occurrence across donors. An earlier analysis of nearly 600 of the donors applied high-throughput TCR beta sequencing to assess whether each TCR beta V gene segment acted as functional or pseudogenic. Donor age, sex, ethnicity and CMV serostatus were compiled alongside the repertoire data. In a later genetic analysis, genome-wide SNP genotypes for about three fifths of the roughly 670 donors were used, and that subset was treated as a discovery cohort. Every repertoire in the discovery cohort had been generated on one and the same sequencing platform. HLA typing included class I and class II loci at four-digit resolution. Typing coverage varied by locus: roughly 620-630 donors for A, B, C, DRB1 and DQB1; roughly 520 for DQA1; around 610 for DPA1; under 490 for DPB1. Because of strong linkage in the cohort, roughly five DR-DQ haplotypes were treated as single units for association and clustering. Among around 400 genotyped donors of the cohort, an average of around 250,000 unique TCR beta nucleotide sequences was sequenced per donor, of which roughly 17% were non-productive. Results and caveats for the whole study, not just this receptor: A later analysis found that TCR association rates varied across HLA loci, with DRB1 alleles showing the most associated TCRs and HLA-C alleles the fewest. The sequencing pipeline was judged likely to have produced a cluster of highly shared sequence variants as a technical artifact. Correlated functional status among segregating V segments might be attributable to linkage disequilibrium, but an unknown experimental factor could not be ruled out. Most TCR sequences were observed very rarely across donors, whereas some public TCRs were present in many individuals. Because HLA typing was missing for some donors at each locus, association tests included only the typed subset. The presence/absence analyses assumed that sequencing depth was roughly uniform across donors, and that assumption may not be true. Some IMGT-functional V segments, including TRBV6-2 and TRBV6-3, could not be told apart with the 87-base-pair reads, so those segments were excluded. The earlier analysis of approximately 590 of the donors excluded about 16 rarely observed V segments, including chromosome 9 orphons, because counts were too low. The classifier was reported to diagnose cytomegalovirus status with high specificity and sensitivity in both the original cohort and the validation cohort. According to a later analysis, most CMV-associated TCR beta chains appeared to be HLA-restricted, and the HLA associations seemed to be driven largely by CMV exposure. The study listed 150 to 200 TCR beta chains as associated with cytomegalovirus. Broadly in line with IMGT annotations, most TCR beta V segments showed up in productive rearrangements about 87% or about 30% of the time in an earlier analysis of around 600 of the donors. Immune exposure information for the cohort was limited to CMV serostatus. According to a later genetic analysis, donors in an Asian-associated ancestry cluster had fewer N-insertions in productive TCRs than the approximately 690-donor mean. According to the authors, the approach could potentially be generalized to other disease states and immunological phenotypes. Only TCR beta chains were sequenced in this cohort, and the absence of alpha or paired-chain data limited detectable features. When HLA alleles, especially DR and DQ, strongly co-occurred, attributing TCR associations to individual alleles was difficult. A later genetic analysis associated a missense DCLRE1C variant with V-gene and J-gene trimming of TCR beta chains, and an independent cohort replicated the association. A later analysis found that HLA-associated TCR beta chains were more clonally expanded and had lower generation probabilities than equally common non-associated chains. A further reported finding was that TCR beta sequences accurately predicted the HLA-A and HLA-B alleles for most subjects in the first cohort. In vitro tests confirmed that a few of the cytomegalovirus-associated TCR beta chains recognize cytomegalovirus antigens. Several of the top co-occurrence clusters appeared to be linked to parvovirus B19, influenza, CMV and Epstein-Barr virus, according to a later analysis. Specific HLA alleles were associated with 15,000 to 20,000 TCR beta sequences at a false discovery rate of 0.05 in a later analysis.

Trimmed from V: 6 bases; trimmed from J: 8 bases; junction bases lacking a gene match: 4. The germline V gene (reference sequence) supplies CDR1 LNHDA and CDR2 SQIVND. The CDR3 has 13 amino acids, counting the end cysteine and phenylalanine. Just the 39-base CDR3 DNA is kept, in frame starting at base 1. In total, 630 or so healthy bone marrow donors made up the cohort. At the time of sampling, all cohort members were nominally healthy, though unrecorded immune exposures were likely present. The donor was CMV seropositive and belonged to the group of a few hundred seropositive cohort members. A peripheral blood sample was provided by each donor, and peripheral blood mononuclear cells were used for TCR beta sequencing. Genomic DNA extraction from the blood cell samples was performed with the Qiagen DNeasy Blood Extraction Kit. Worth noting for this clone: What antigen it recognizes has not been identified. Base qualities are not provided; no much larger clone lies one nucleotide away.

The library was prepared using the immunoSEQ multiplex PCR assay. For the multiplex PCR, a mixture combining 60 forward primers for TCR Vbeta segments and 13 reverse primers for TCR Jbeta segments was used. The CDR3 region of rearranged TCR beta genes was amplified from genomic DNA with a multiplex PCR assay. The Illumina HiSeq System was used to sequence the amplified TCR beta libraries as 87-base-pair reads. In the authors' own workflow: In a later analysis, tens of millions of unique TCR beta chains were counted across the roughly 700 repertoires, and roughly 10 million of these chains were shared by at least two donors. A nearest-neighbor algorithm error-corrected the raw reads and collapsed the reads into unique sequences, merging closely related sequences to remove PCR and sequencing errors. Alignment of CDR3 sequences to IMGT reference sequences was used to assign V, D and J gene segments. For a sequence to be retained, a match of at least six nucleotides to both a V gene segment and a J gene segment was required. A rearrangement was called productive if the CDR3 had no stop codons and remained in frame with V and J, and every other rearrangement was called non-productive. CDR3 was defined by IMGT convention, running from the second conserved V-encoded cysteine to the conserved J-encoded phenylalanine. The earlier analysis of 450 to 750 of the donors excluded any sequence lacking an unambiguous match to a single V gene segment. In an earlier analysis of about 590 of the donors, a V segment was called functional when productive rearrangements were above 56.7%, and segregating when the standard deviation between donors exceeded 5%. A statistical classification framework was built to diagnose cytomegalovirus status from the catalog of TCR beta chain sequences. In a later analysis, TCR nucleotide sequences were compared against IMGT/GENE-DB human TR gene sequences so that V and J genes could be assigned. A later analysis assigned CDR3 sequences and most-parsimonious VDJ recombination scenarios with the TCRdist pipeline. In a later analysis, each TCR beta chain was defined by its CDR3 amino acid sequence together with its V-gene family, and reads lacking a unique V-gene family were excluded. To address suspected cross-contamination and a sequencing artifact, a later analysis removed over 500 highly shared, low-generation-probability nucleotide sequences. For each public chain, a later analysis derived a clonal expansion index from normalized ranks of inferred template counts within each repertoire. Generation probabilities in a later analysis came from a VDJ recombination model fitted to out-of-frame rearrangements, and those results were checked against IGoR. Hypergeometric tests were used in a later analysis to score TCR-TCR, TCR-HLA and TCR-CMV co-occurrence, with a repertoire-size bias correction applied to the TCR pairs. To estimate false discovery rates, a later analysis permuted the HLA or CMV assignments 20 times. A later analysis grouped co-occurring TCRs with DBSCAN, adding TCRdist sequence similarity when clustering within HLA-allele-positive subsets. For co-occurrence clustering, repertoires with fewer than 30,000 or more than 120,000 public chains were excluded, along with a handful of repertoires with anomalous nucleotide sharing. Held by TCRdb, this immuneACCESS table contains in-frame sequences only and omits some clones. Under half of the omission traces to an unresolved V gene where checked; the cause of the rest is unknown. D and trimming were read from the DNA, whereas the V and J calls and clone size are those reported in that table. The sample table contains roughly 100,000 clones; only one count was recorded for over 75% of them. The top ten constitute approximately 3.7% of the sample.

The sequenced sample consisted of PBMCs. Recombination connected TRBV19 to TRBJ1-5; 10 bases in the junction line up with TRBD1. The receptor's source is a female donor in good health and CMV-seropositive. In nucleotides, the sequence is TGTGCCAGTAGCCGACAGGGGGCAAAGCCCCAGCATTTT. Its protein is CASSRQGAKPQHF.